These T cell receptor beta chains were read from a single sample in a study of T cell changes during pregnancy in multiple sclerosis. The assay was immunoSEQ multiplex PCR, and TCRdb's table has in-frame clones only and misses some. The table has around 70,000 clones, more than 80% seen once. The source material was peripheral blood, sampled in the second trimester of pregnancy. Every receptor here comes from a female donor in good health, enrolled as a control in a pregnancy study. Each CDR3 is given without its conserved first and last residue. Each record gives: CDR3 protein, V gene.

ASSSTGSLGYT | TRBV6-5
ASSLDRVLSGTEAF | TRBV5-5
ASSLVGVMNTEAF | TRBV5-4
ASSEGQGSGNEQF | TRBV6-4
ASSLALGQPDDEQY | TRBV7-8
ASSLGGLADTQY | TRBV7-9
ASSTLGGNYGYT | TRBV11-2
ASSQEEGAWETQY | TRBV14
ASSPGGGGLVTEAF | TRBV7-8
AKALPKSIYEQY | TRBV4-1
ASSQGQGPTYEQY | TRBV4-2
ASNSGGYNEQF | TRBV19
ASSPGTGLTSGANVLT | TRBV7-9
ASSSGQPDRHGYT | TRBV7-2
ASSQMAFWSRTLAKNIQY | TRBV4-1
ASSQDGAGSDYGYT | TRBV4-3
ASSYGDEQY | TRBV7-9
ASGQLPRLAGASQETQY | TRBV7-9